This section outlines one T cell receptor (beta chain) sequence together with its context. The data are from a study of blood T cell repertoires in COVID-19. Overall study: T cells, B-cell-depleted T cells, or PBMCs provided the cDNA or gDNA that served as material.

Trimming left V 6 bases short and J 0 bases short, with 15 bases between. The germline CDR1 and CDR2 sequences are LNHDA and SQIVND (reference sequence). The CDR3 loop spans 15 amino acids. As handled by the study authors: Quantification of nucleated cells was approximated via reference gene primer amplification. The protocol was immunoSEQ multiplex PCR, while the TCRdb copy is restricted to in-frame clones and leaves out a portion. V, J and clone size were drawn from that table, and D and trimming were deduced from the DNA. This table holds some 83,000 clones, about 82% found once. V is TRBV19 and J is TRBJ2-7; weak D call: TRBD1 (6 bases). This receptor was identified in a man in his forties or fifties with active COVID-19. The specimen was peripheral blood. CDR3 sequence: CASRPGHSLSYEQYF. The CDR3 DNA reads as TGTGCCAGTAGGCCGGGACACAGTCTCTCCTACGAGCAGTACTTC.